This is a list of T cell receptor beta chains from one sample in a study of early stage breast cancer tumors. Method: immunoSEQ multiplex PCR; TCRdb's copy keeps in-frame clones and lacks some. Of about 63,000 clones in the sample, 60% to 85% were seen once. Sequences were obtained from blood. The receptor source for this set is a person aged 30 to 39 with breast cancer. The conserved cysteine and the conserved F or W are not part of the CDR3 here.

V gene: TRBV4-1
J gene: TRBJ2-2
CDR3 protein: ASSQGGLAGVGTGELF

V gene: TRBV10-3
J gene: TRBJ2-1
CDR3 protein: AISPGQGLAGSYNEQF

V gene: TRBV5-4
J gene: TRBJ2-7
CDR3 protein: ASSFGDTEQY

V gene: TRBV9
J gene: TRBJ2-1
CDR3 protein: ASSVGGGYNEQF

V gene: TRBV18
J gene: TRBJ2-2
CDR3 protein: ASPAGAGIFTGELF

V gene: TRBV29-1
J gene: TRBJ1-2
CDR3 protein: SVGGGEINGYT

V gene: TRBV14
J gene: TRBJ1-1
CDR3 protein: ASSQSAVSEAF

V gene: TRBV5-4
J gene: TRBJ2-7
CDR3 protein: ASSLSNTYEQY

V gene: TRBV25-1
J gene: TRBJ2-5
CDR3 protein: ASRGLAKETQY

V gene: TRBV7-9
J gene: TRBJ2-5
CDR3 protein: ASSDPGGRGSRETQY

V gene: TRBV5-4
J gene: TRBJ2-1
CDR3 protein: ASSLVAPSPIGQF

V gene: TRBV15
J gene: TRBJ2-2
CDR3 protein: ATSSNTGELF

V gene: TRBV7-2
J gene: TRBJ1-2
CDR3 protein: ASSPAPQGEGYT

V gene: TRBV4-1
J gene: TRBJ2-6
CDR3 protein: ASSQVDGRAGANVLT

V gene: TRBV10-3
J gene: TRBJ1-1
CDR3 protein: AIRSSSGTEAF

V gene: TRBV19
J gene: TRBJ2-7
CDR3 protein: ASTQTSSSYEQY

V gene: TRBV19
J gene: TRBJ1-2
CDR3 protein: ASSIPTGNYGYT

V gene: TRBV10-1
J gene: TRBJ1-1
CDR3 protein: ASSGNAPGTEAF

V gene: TRBV5-1
J gene: TRBJ2-1
CDR3 protein: ASTPGTANNEQF

V gene: TRBV5-1
J gene: TRBJ2-7
CDR3 protein: ASSLSPGQGSYEQY

V gene: TRBV11-2
J gene: TRBJ2-2
CDR3 protein: ASSGPGTDTGELF

V gene: TRBV6-5
J gene: TRBJ1-2
CDR3 protein: ASSSKRPFGGYT

V gene: TRBV5-6
J gene: TRBJ2-5
CDR3 protein: ASSLGQVQETQY

V gene: TRBV6-5
J gene: TRBJ2-1
CDR3 protein: ASTSGNEQF

V gene: TRBV10-2
J gene: TRBJ1-2
CDR3 protein: ASNYEQGASGYT

V gene: TRBV7-2
J gene: TRBJ1-1
CDR3 protein: ASSFIAREAF

V gene: TRBV4-1
J gene: TRBJ2-7
CDR3 protein: ASSQGVSAPAYEQY

V gene: TRBV28
J gene: TRBJ2-7
CDR3 protein: ASSPPAEFMNEQY

V gene: TRBV7-9
J gene: TRBJ2-7
CDR3 protein: ASSLAGRAWNYEQY

V gene: TRBV7-6
J gene: TRBJ2-3
CDR3 protein: ASSLAVLAGGADTQY

V gene: TRBV5-1
J gene: TRBJ2-7
CDR3 protein: ASSLGLGQSSYEQY

V gene: TRBV5-1
J gene: TRBJ2-7
CDR3 protein: ASSPAQGVFYEQY

V gene: TRBV7-3
J gene: TRBJ2-3
CDR3 protein: ASSLRRGTSAPPLLTDTQY

V gene: TRBV7-9
J gene: TRBJ1-4
CDR3 protein: ASSLGPRGRGKLF

V gene: TRBV25-1
J gene: TRBJ1-1
CDR3 protein: ASREYENTEAF

V gene: TRBV10-1
J gene: TRBJ1-1
CDR3 protein: ASSEAGVTEAF

V gene: TRBV2
J gene: TRBJ1-5
CDR3 protein: ASSRGREAYQPQH

V gene: TRBV4-3
J gene: TRBJ1-2
CDR3 protein: ASSPYGQLYGYT

V gene: TRBV6-6
J gene: TRBJ1-5
CDR3 protein: ASRYTGGKPQH

V gene: TRBV10-3
J gene: TRBJ2-7
CDR3 protein: AISSRGGLASQYEQY

V gene: TRBV18
J gene: TRBJ1-1
CDR3 protein: ASSPGQYEAF

V gene: TRBV14
J gene: TRBJ1-3
CDR3 protein: ASSQLGTIY

V gene: TRBV11-2
J gene: TRBJ2-7
CDR3 protein: ASSLGSGSTYEQY

V gene: TRBV6-1
J gene: TRBJ2-3
CDR3 protein: ASSEGVADPTDTQY

V gene: TRBV6-4
J gene: TRBJ2-1
CDR3 protein: ASEPAASGRWYEQF

V gene: TRBV30
J gene: TRBJ1-5
CDR3 protein: AWSPGSNQPQH

V gene: TRBV4-1
J gene: TRBJ2-1
CDR3 protein: ASSPGSSSYNEQF

V gene: TRBV2
J gene: TRBJ1-5
CDR3 protein: ASSVGNQPQH

V gene: TRBV6-5
J gene: TRBJ1-2
CDR3 protein: ASSQPRAGGYT

V gene: TRBV7-6
J gene: TRBJ1-5
CDR3 protein: ASSLASGVNQPQH

V gene: TRBV18
J gene: TRBJ1-1
CDR3 protein: ASSPLTGAGNTEAF

V gene: TRBV11-2
J gene: TRBJ1-1
CDR3 protein: ASSRGQGLLTNTEAF

V gene: TRBV6-5
J gene: TRBJ1-3
CDR3 protein: ASSLTGPYSGNTIY

V gene: TRBV27
J gene: TRBJ1-3
CDR3 protein: ASSPSPGPGNTIY

V gene: TRBV11-2
J gene: TRBJ2-1
CDR3 protein: ASSLAPSGAYNEQF